This TCR beta chain emerged from a study of vaccination and CD4 T cells after COVID-19. Overall study context: The peptides that stimulated the cells were overlapping spike peptides from SARS-CoV-2, HCoV-NL63, HCoV-OC43 and HCoV-229E.

Sequenced with the Oncomine TCR Beta short-read assay was DNA taken from cultured CD4+ T cells. Using its own MiXCR run on the PCR reads, TCRdb lists one record per CDR3 protein. The data hold about 16,000 distinct CDR3 sequences, with approximately 50% observed a single time. A few counts support this clonotype. Its target is not known. The CDR3 is made up of 17 amino acids. The ends lost 1 base at V and 3 bases at J; junction bases unmatched: 6. The germline gives CDR1 SNHLY, CDR2 FYNNEI. Treatment defined: approximately nine-day PBMC culture with coronavirus spike peptide pools or control peptides (ViraFEST assay).

This TCR derives from a human donor with COVID-19. The J gene is TRBJ1-6, the V gene TRBV2; 7 bases are a match to TRBD1. Material: cultured CD4+ T cells from blood, obtained after SARS-CoV-2 vaccination. The CDR3 DNA reads TGTGCCAGCAGTGAAGGGGGGGGGACAGACTATAATTCACCCCTCCACTTT. This codes for CASSEGGGTDYNSPLHF. The full variable domain, rest sourced from reference TRBV2 and TRBJ1-6, is EPEVTQTPSHQVTQMGQEVILRCVPISNHLYFYWYRQILGQKVEFLVSFYNNEISEKSEIFDDQFSVERPDGSNFTLKIRSTKLEDSAMYFCASSEGGGTDYNSPLHFGNGTRLTVT.